This T cell receptor (beta chain) is drawn from a study of CD8 T cells in Susac syndrome. This CDR3 spans 14 amino acids. With V trimmed by 3 bases and J by 7 bases, 9 bases remained unmatched. Germline CDR1 is SGHRS and CDR2 is YFSETQ. RNA in amounts of roughly 0.45 to 1 ug was reverse transcribed with random hexamers. Via MiXCR, TCRdb re-called the immunoSEQ multiplex PCR reads, giving one row per CDR3 protein. This sample carries about 300,000 distinct CDR3 sequences, just over 90% of them seen once, and the ten largest clones take less than 0.08%. CD8+ and CD4+ T cells from blood underwent TCR beta sequencing, which was carried out in a high-throughput format. TEMRA cells were enriched by FACS, and CD4+ and CD8+ T cells were negatively isolated. This clonotype was observed once.

The TCR comes from a human donor with multiple sclerosis. The sample was CD4+ T cells from PBMCs. The chain is built from TRBV5-1 and TRBJ2-7; 8 nucleotides align to TRBD1. In nucleotides, the CDR3 is TGCGCCAGCAGCTGGAGCAGGGGGCGGAGGGAGCAGTACTTC. This gives the protein CASSWSRGRREQYF.